One sample yielded the 12 T cell receptor delta chains listed below, sequenced in a study of gamma-delta T cells after stem cell transplantation. With CATT, TCRdb re-called clones from the RT-PCR reads. The profile covers roughly 2,800 delta-chain clones, with just over 3% appearing a single time and around two fifths taken by the ten largest. The sequenced sample consisted of gamma-delta T cells. These receptor sequences come from a human donor. It is not recorded whose cells these are; they may come from a transplant donor.

The sample holds a few counts of this clone. TCRdb's entry gives the protein of a much larger clone, which mismatches this DNA's translation at residue 5, likely from a read error; the protein reported here is translated from the DNA. The chain couples TRDV2 to TRDJ1; 10 bases align to TRDD3. J was trimmed by 5 bases and V by 3 bases; bases with no gene match: 17. The CDR3 runs 18 residues. Germline values: CDR1 GEAIGNYY, CDR2 EKD. Here the CDR3 DNA reads TGTGCCTGTGACGGAGTCCCTACTGGGGGATTTGACTTGGATAAACTCATCTTT. Its translation is CACDGVPTGGFDLDKLIF.

Concerning this clone itself: A far larger clone is just one base off, so this is likely a read error. Other DNA sequences from this sample encode an identical CDR3 as well. V usage is TRDV2 and J usage is TRDJ1, with 12 bases aligning to TRDD3. Per the germline V gene, CDR1 is GEAIGNYY and CDR2 is EKD. V shed 4 bases and J 0 bases; nucleotides not matched to a gene: 17. The CDR3 extends over 20 amino acids. As DNA, the CDR3 is TGTGCCTGTGATGCGCTACTGGGGGATACAAGGCTGGGGTACACCGATAAACTCATCTTT. This translates into CACDALLGDTRLGYTDKLIF.

In its sample, this clone was seen a few times. It is likely a read error: a sequence one base away is far more abundant. The same CDR3 can be traced to other DNA sequences in this sample. V and J are TRDV2 and TRDJ1, with 8 bases that match TRDD3. Germline CDR1 and CDR2: GEAIGNYY and EKD. The CDR3 loop spans 17 amino acids. The CDR3 DNA reads TGTGCCTGTGACACCGTAGGTGGGGGATTAGACACCGATAAACTTATCTTT. This translates into CACDTVGGGLDTDKLIF.

On this clone itself: A far larger clone is off by one base, so a read error is likely. The sample carries other DNA sequences with the same CDR3. The J gene is TRDJ1, the V gene TRDV1; 13 bases map to TRDD3. Germline loops: CDR1 TSWWSYY, CDR2 QGS. The CDR3 sequence is 22 residues long. The CDR3 loop is CALGEYPSIPTSLLGDTRKLIF. The CDR3 coding sequence is TGCGCTCTTGGGGAATATCCCTCCATTCCTACGTCTTTACTGGGGGATACGCGGAAACTCATCTTT.

A note on this clone: Only one base separates this from a far larger clonotype, so it likely reflects a read error. The same CDR3 is also encoded by other DNA sequences in this sample. The chain couples TRDV2 to TRDJ3; 12 bases are a match to TRDD3. CDR3 length: 20 residues. J lost 0 bases, V lost 0 bases, and 5 bases had no gene match. From germline, CDR1 is GEAIGNYY and CDR2 EKD. The CDR3 sequence is CACDTVLGDTHSWDTRQMFF. The CDR3 bases are TGTGCCTGTGACACCGTACTGGGGGATACCCACTCCTGGGACACCCGACAGATGTTTTTC.

Regarding this clone: TCRdb attributes to this sequence the protein of a much larger clone, which differs from the DNA translation at residue 18; a read error is likely, and the protein displayed is translated from the DNA. J is TRDJ3 and V is TRDV2; TRDD3 agrees at 10 bases. The germline V gene encodes CDR1 GEAIGNYY and CDR2 EKD. The CDR3 is 20 residues long. The DNA for the CDR3 is TGTGCCTGTGACACCGCGGGGGGATACGTCAGCTCCTGGGACACCCGACAGACGTTTTTC. Translating gives CACDTAGGYVSSWDTRQTFF.

Details on this clone: TCRdb attributes to this sequence the protein of a much larger clone, which differs from the DNA translation at residue 4; a read error is likely, and the protein displayed is translated from the DNA. V gene TRDV2 combines with J gene TRDJ1; 8 bases map to TRDD3. Germline CDR1 is GEAIGNYY and CDR2 is EKD. The CDR3 spans 15 residues. With V trimmed by 4 bases and J by 0 bases, 6 bases remained unmatched. For the CDR3, the DNA is TGTGCCTGTGAATCACTGGGGGTGTACACCGATAAACTCATCTTT. Translation: CACESLGVYTDKLIF.

This chain links TRDV1 with TRDJ1; 11 positions agree with TRDD3. Germline V lookup: CDR1 TSWWSYY, CDR2 QGS. Losses at the gene ends were 2 bases for V and 0 bases for J; bases not matched to a gene: 35. The CDR3 extends over 27 amino acids. The CDR3 loop is CALGERTYIVGRGGYVRPKLYTDKLIF. The CDR3 DNA is TGTGCTCTTGGGGAAAGAACCTACATAGTTGGTCGTGGGGGATACGTACGACCCAAATTGTACACCGATAAACTCATCTTT.

This clone was counted a few times. With a far larger clone one base away, a read error is the likely cause. This same CDR3 is encoded by further DNA sequences in the sample. The rearrangement joins TRDV2 to TRDJ1; the D gene is possibly TRDD3 (5 bases). Between the trimmed V and J ends, which lost 3 bases and 6 bases, there was a span of 22 bases. This CDR3 has 16 residues. CDR1 and CDR2 from the germline V gene are GEAIGNYY and EKD. The CDR3: CACDSLSTGGLNKLIF. CDR3 bases: TGTGCCTGTGACTCTCTGTCAACTGGAGGACTGAATAAACTCATCTTT.

Note on this clone: A single base is all that separates this from a far larger clone, so a read error is likely. Distinct nucleotide sequences in the sample also encode this CDR3. As DNA, the CDR3 is TGTGCTCTTGGGGAACCCCCCTTCCTACCCCTGGAGGGGTATACCGATAAACTCATCTTT. Translating gives CALGEPPFLPLEGYTDKLIF. This rearrangement joins TRDV1 to TRDJ1; 9 nucleotides match TRDD2. Trimming cost V 1 base and J 2 bases; bases outside gene matches: 17. Germline CDR1 is TSWWSYY and CDR2 is QGS. The CDR3 runs 20 residues.

This clone ranks as medium-sized (0.01 to 0.1%). This sequence joins TRDV2 and TRDJ1, with D perhaps matching TRDD3 (6 bases). The CDR3 has 17 amino acids. Germline-derived CDR1 and CDR2 are GEAIGNYY and EKD. The ends were cut back, 0 bases at V and 0 bases at J, with 16 bases in the middle. Here the CDR3 DNA reads TGTGCCTGTGACACCTTGGGGGGGACACCGTACACCGATAAACTCATCTTT. Its translation: CACDTLGGTPYTDKLIF.

Of note for this clone: Translating this DNA gives a protein that differs at residue 13 from the TCRdb one, which belongs to a much larger clone; a read error is likely, and the protein shown is this translation. The V and J genes are TRDV2 and TRDJ1, with TRDD3 matching 10 bases. Germline V CDR1 and CDR2: GEAIGNYY, EKD. With 3 bases clipped from V and 4 bases from J, the junction kept 16 bases outside the gene matches. The CDR3 consists of 18 residues. The CDR3 loop is CACDPLLTGDTRVDKLIF. CDR3 sequence (DNA): TGTGCCTGTGACCCTCTCTTGACGGGGGATACGCGGGTCGATAAACTCATCTTT.